The source of this T cell receptor beta chain is a study of multiple sclerosis patients with progressive multifocal leukoencephalopathy. J was trimmed by 0 bases and V by 5 bases; bases with no gene match: 6. Germline V gene sequence: CDR1 SGHAT, CDR2 FQNNGV. There are 15 residues in the CDR3. The time point denotes: before natalizumab initiation. The method was immunoSEQ multiplex PCR; TCRdb's version includes in-frame clones alone and lacks a portion of them. The sample holds 25,000 to 35,000 clones, about 88% seen once. This rearrangement joins TRBV11-2 to TRBJ1-1, with 7 bases that match TRBD1. The sequenced sample was PBMCs. This TCR came from a human donor with multiple sclerosis. The CDR3 DNA is TGTGCCAGCAGCCCGTTAGGGGGCCTGAACACTGAAGCTTTCTTT. This gives the protein CASSPLGGLNTEAFF. Full variable domain (missing parts from reference TRBV11-2 and TRBJ1-1): EAGVAQSPRYKIIEKRQSVAFWCNPISGHATLYWYQQILGQGPKLLIQFQNNGVVDDSQLPKDRFSAERLKGVDSTLKIQPAKLEDSAVYLCASSPLGGLNTEAFFGQGTRLTVV.